This TCR beta chain came from a study of T cells in tuberculosis. Latent tuberculosis screening used tuberculin skin test and IGRA at entry. The germline V gene has CDR1 SGHNT and CDR2 YYREEE (reference sequence). With V trimmed by 0 bases and J by 4 bases, 3 bases remained unmatched. This CDR3 has 15 amino acids. Produced via immunoSEQ multiplex PCR; TCRdb's table is partial and in-frame only. Counted here are 25,000 to 35,000 clones, about 95% occurring once; the ten biggest clones make up 2% to 2.5%. The J gene is TRBJ2-1, the V gene TRBV5-4; 8 nucleotides align to TRBD2. Sequencing was performed on PBMCs. This TCR was sampled from a donor between 10 and 35 years old with latent tuberculosis or without tuberculosis infection. The DNA for the CDR3 is TGTGCCAGCAGCTTGGACGCGGGGGGATACAATGAGCAGTTCTTC. This encodes CASSLDAGGYNEQFF.